This passage covers 21 T cell receptor beta chains from one sample sequenced in a study of shared clonotypes between healthy human individuals. The table came from immunoSEQ multiplex PCR; TCRdb's copy has only in-frame clones and leaves some out. This sample has nearly 1,000,000 clones, with approximately 76% found just once. The source material was memory CD4+ T cells sorted from blood. Subset specified: CD45RA-negative fraction. These receptor sequences come from a man aged 18-30 years in good health.

The V and J genes are TRBV19 and TRBJ2-1; D call uncertain. Germline V lookup: CDR1 LNHDA, CDR2 SQIVND (reference sequence). With 1 base removed from V and 9 bases from J, the gap between germline ends came to 10 bases. The CDR3 has 13 residues. The CDR3 loop reads CASSIGPWGEQFF. In DNA, the CDR3 is TGTGCCAGTAGTATAGGCCCCTGGGGTGAGCAGTTCTTC.

The CDR3 region is CATSRERQGVIGEQYF. DNA for the CDR3: TGTGCCACCAGCAGAGAAAGACAGGGGGTAATCGGCGAGCAGTACTTC. The chain couples TRBV15 to TRBJ2-7, with 9 bases aligning to TRBD1. CDR3 size: 16 residues. The germline gives CDR1 LNHNV, CDR2 YYDKDF (reference sequence). V trimming: 0 bases; J trimming: 6 bases; junction bases outside the gene matches: 9.

The rearrangement joins TRBV28 to TRBJ1-3, with D possibly matching TRBD1 (6 bases). With 10 bases removed from V and 4 bases from J, the gap between germline ends came to 17 bases. There are 14 residues in the CDR3. CDR1 and CDR2 from the germline V gene are MDHEN and SYDVKM. CDR3 nucleotide sequence: TGTGCCACCCTTACAGGGCGGGGAGGAAACACCATATATTTT. Translation gives CATLTGRGGNTIYF.

The chain recombines TRBV9 with TRBJ1-6; D perhaps matches TRBD1 (5 bases). The CDR3 spans 13 residues. Trimming took off 7 bases at V and 5 bases at J, with 10 bases between the two ends. Germline V lookup: CDR1 SGDLS, CDR2 YYNGEE. The CDR3 spells CASSRGDNSPLHF. CDR3 DNA sequence: TGTGCCAGCTCCCGAGGGGATAATTCACCCCTCCACTTT.

This clone showed up just a few times. The rearrangement links TRBV10-3 to TRBJ1-6; the D is unclear. This CDR3 is built from 14 residues. The ends were cut back, 6 bases at V and 5 bases at J, with 11 bases in the middle. Germline CDR1 is ENHRY and CDR2 is SYGVKD. CDR3 DNA sequence: TGTGCCATCAGATCCGAGGCGCATAATTCACCCCTCCACTTT. Its protein is CAIRSEAHNSPLHF.

Of note for this clone: The sample contains more than one DNA sequence encoding this CDR3. The chain is built from TRBV28 and TRBJ2-3, with TRBD1 as a possible D gene (5 bases). Trimming took 5 bases from V and 0 from J, leaving 6 bases between them. This CDR3 spans 13 amino acids. Germline V gene data show CDR1 as MDHEN and CDR2 as SYDVKM. Written as DNA, the CDR3 is TGTGCCAGCAGTCAGGGTAGCACAGATACGCAGTATTTT. It specifies CASSQGSTDTQYF.

V and J are TRBV18 and TRBJ1-3; D is unclear. CDR3 length: 17 residues. Germline CDR1 is KGHSH and CDR2 is LQKENI. Trimming took off 3 bases at V and 1 base at J, with 16 bases between the two ends. The CDR3 nucleotides are TGTGCCAGCTCACCGAGCTATGCGACGGTGTCTGGAAACACCATATATTTT. It yields the protein CASSPSYATVSGNTIYF.

V and J are TRBV29-1 and TRBJ2-1, with D perhaps TRBD1 (5 bases). The CDR3 covers 13 residues. Per the germline V gene, CDR1 is SQVTM and CDR2 is ANQGSEA. The ends were cut back, 7 bases at V and 7 bases at J, with 17 bases in the middle. The CDR3 region has the DNA TGCAGCGGGAATGTAGGGGCCGGGAATGAGCAGTTCTTC. This codes for CSGNVGAGNEQFF.

Turning to this clone: Other nucleotide sequences from this sample produce the same CDR3. The J gene is TRBJ1-2, the V gene TRBV29-1, with 7 bases aligning to TRBD1. The germline CDR1 and CDR2 sequences are SQVTM and ANQGSEA. The V segment lost 6 bases and the J segment 8 bases; nucleotides outside the gene matches: 9. CDR3 size: 12 residues. The CDR3, as DNA: TGCAGCGTCGAGAGGGGGCTAGGAGGCTACACCTTC. Translating it yields CSVERGLGGYTF.

This clone was observed a handful of times. The chain employs TRBV5-1 and TRBJ1-2, with D hard to call. V was pared by 0 bases and J by 8 bases, with 17 bases between. Germline V CDR1 and CDR2: SGHRS, YFSETQ. The CDR3 totals 15 residues. Here the CDR3 DNA reads TGCGCCAGCAGCTTGGGGGCCAGTGACACGGAGGGCTACACCTTC. Protein: CASSLGASDTEGYTF. Drawing the rest from reference TRBV5-1 and TRBJ1-2, the complete variable domain is KAGVTQTPRYLIKTRGQQVTLSCSPISGHRSVSWYQQTPGQGLQFLFEYFSETQRNKGNFPGRFSGRQFSNSRSEMNVSTLELGDSALYLCASSLGASDTEGYTFGSGTRLTVV.

The sample holds a few counts of this clone. V is TRBV30 and J is TRBJ1-2; D gene uncertain. This CDR3 region has 10 residues. Germline CDR1 and CDR2: GTSNPN and SVGIG (reference sequence). The CDR3 DNA reads as TGTGCGGCGATGGTGTATGGCTACACCTTC. Residues: CAAMVYGYTF.

The J gene is TRBJ2-5, the V gene TRBV9; D gene ambiguous. CDR1 SGDLS and CDR2 YYNGEE come from the germline V gene. This CDR3 spans 13 amino acids. V lost 4 bases and J 4 bases, leaving 11 bases between the germline ends. CDR3 DNA: TGTGCCAGCAGCCGCGGTACGCTAGAGACCCAGTACTTC. Its translation is CASSRGTLETQYF.

The chain uses TRBV6-5 and TRBJ2-2; 7 bases match TRBD2. Germline assignment: CDR1 MNHEY and CDR2 SVGAGI. V trimming: 4 bases; J trimming: 4 bases; junction bases outside the gene matches: 6. The CDR3 is 15 residues long. CDR3 loop: CASSSSGRGTGELFF. DNA for the CDR3: TGTGCCAGCAGTTCTAGCGGTAGGGGCACCGGGGAGCTGTTTTTT.

The rearrangement joins TRBV5-1 to TRBJ2-3; a possible D gene is TRBD2 (5 bases). Germline assignment: CDR1 SGHRS and CDR2 YFSETQ. The CDR3 spans 14 residues. V lost 4 bases and J 3 bases, leaving 12 bases between the germline ends. The CDR3 loop is CASSQRTATDTQYF. CDR3 coding DNA: TGCGCCAGCAGCCAGAGGACTGCTACAGATACGCAGTATTTT.

This clone was seen a few times. The chain has TRBV7-9 and TRBJ1-3; D not resolved. Trimming pared 3 bases from V and 0 bases from J, leaving 6 bases between. The CDR3 runs to 14 residues. Germline V gives CDR1 SEHNR, CDR2 FQNEAQ (reference sequence). The chain's CDR3 is CASSFSISGNTIYF. As DNA, the CDR3 is TGTGCCAGCAGCTTTAGTATCTCTGGAAACACCATATATTTT.

The genes are TRBV30 and TRBJ2-2; 11 bases map to TRBD2. The J segment lost 7 bases and the V segment lost 4 bases, leaving 5 bases of the junction unmatched. The CDR3 covers 14 residues. CDR1 and CDR2 (germline): GTSNPN, SVGIG (reference sequence). The CDR3 reads CAWTSSGRIGELFF. CDR3 in DNA: TGTGCCTGGACTTCTAGCGGGAGGATCGGGGAGCTGTTTTTT.

The chain joins TRBV7-2 to TRBJ1-1; 7 bases are shared with TRBD1. Germline V CDR1 and CDR2: SGHTA, FQGNSA. Trimming at V came to 5 bases and at J to 6 bases, leaving 15 bases not matched to a gene. The CDR3 contains 16 residues. CDR3 sequence reads: CASSPHRGLTNPEAFF. For the CDR3, the DNA is TGTGCCAGCAGCCCTCACAGGGGTCTAACAAACCCTGAAGCTTTCTTT.

About this clone: The same CDR3 arises from other DNA sequences in this sample as well. The V gene is TRBV6-5, the J gene TRBJ1-1; TRBD1 agrees at 10 bases. This CDR3 contains 14 residues. V lost 5 bases, J lost 4 bases, and 4 bases stayed unmatched. In germline, CDR1 is MNHEY, CDR2 SVGAGI. The CDR3 bases are TGTGCCAGCAGTCGACAGGGGGCTAGCACTGAAGCTTTCTTT. This translates into CASSRQGASTEAFF.

V and J are TRBV5-1 and TRBJ2-1; 9 bases agree with TRBD1. The CDR3 length is 15 residues. Trimming removed 3 bases from V and 8 bases from J; junction bases left unmatched: 9. Germline V gene sequence: CDR1 SGHRS, CDR2 YFSETQ. The CDR3 region is CASSSSGQGYDEQFF. Here the CDR3 DNA reads TGCGCCAGCAGCTCCTCGGGACAGGGTTATGATGAGCAGTTCTTC.

V and J are TRBV2 and TRBJ1-1; no reliable D call. Germline V CDR1 and CDR2: SNHLY, FYNNEI. Trimming cost V 6 bases and J 5 bases, with 16 bases left between them. CDR3 length: 14 amino acids. CDR3 sequence reads: CASRSLRERTEAFF. In DNA form, the CDR3 reads TGTGCCAGCAGGAGCCTTAGAGAGAGGACTGAAGCTTTCTTT.

The rearrangement joins TRBV5-1 to TRBJ1-4, with D possibly TRBD1 on 5 matching bases. The CDR3 has 14 amino acids. CDR1 SGHRS and CDR2 YFSETQ come from the germline V gene. The germline V and J ends were trimmed by 5 bases and 5 bases, with 13 bases remaining between them. The CDR3 sequence: CASRGDSGNEKLFF. CDR3 sequence (DNA): TGCGCCAGCAGAGGGGACTCTGGGAATGAAAAACTGTTTTTT.